This T cell receptor beta chain was profiled in a study of response to subunit inactivated influenza vaccine. Each CDR3 protein gets one entry after TCRdb re-called the RT-PCR reads with MiXCR. The sample yields some 600,000 distinct CDR3 sequences, about 14% seen once. A few counts support this clonotype. What it binds is unknown. V shed 0 bases and J 0 bases; nucleotides not matched to a gene: 25. CDR1 and CDR2 from the germline V gene are SGHVT and SQSDAQ. This CDR3 has 24 amino acids. Study results and caveats: The authors suggested that few new T cells are recruited per seasonal influenza vaccination.

The sequences come from PBMCs from blood, collected about 14 days before vaccination. This receptor was obtained from a man aged 45-65 years who received an inactivated influenza vaccine. This sequence joins TRBV7-4 and TRBJ1-4; TRBD1 matches at 7 bases. The CDR3 region is CASSLARIWTGAENTRATNEKLFF. CDR3 coding DNA: TGTGCCAGCAGCTTAGCGCGGATATGGACAGGCGCGGAAAATACACGAGCAACTAATGAAAAACTGTTTTTT.